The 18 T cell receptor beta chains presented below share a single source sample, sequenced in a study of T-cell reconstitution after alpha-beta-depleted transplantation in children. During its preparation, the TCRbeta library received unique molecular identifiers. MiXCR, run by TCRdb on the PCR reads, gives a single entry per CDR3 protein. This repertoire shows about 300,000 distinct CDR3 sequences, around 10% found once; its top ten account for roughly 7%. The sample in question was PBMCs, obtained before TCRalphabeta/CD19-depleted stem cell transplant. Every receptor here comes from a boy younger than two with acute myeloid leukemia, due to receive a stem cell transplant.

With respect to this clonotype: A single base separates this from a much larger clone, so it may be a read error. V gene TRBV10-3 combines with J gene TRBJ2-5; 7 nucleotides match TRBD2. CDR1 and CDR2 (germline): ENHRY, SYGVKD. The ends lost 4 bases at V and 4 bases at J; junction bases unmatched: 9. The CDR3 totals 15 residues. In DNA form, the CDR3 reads TGTGCCATCAGTGTGGGGACTATCGGGAGAGAGACCCAGTACTTC. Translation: CAISVGTIGRETQYF.

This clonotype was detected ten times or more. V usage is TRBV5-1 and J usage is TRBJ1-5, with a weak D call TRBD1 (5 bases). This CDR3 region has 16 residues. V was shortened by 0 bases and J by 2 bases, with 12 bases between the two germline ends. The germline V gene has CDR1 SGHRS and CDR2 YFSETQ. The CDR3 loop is CASSLGPARGNQPQHF. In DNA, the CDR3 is TGCGCCAGCAGCTTGGGGCCGGCCAGGGGCAATCAGCCCCAGCATTTT. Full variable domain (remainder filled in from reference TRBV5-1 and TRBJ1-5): KAGVTQTPRYLIKTRGQQVTLSCSPISGHRSVSWYQQTPGQGLQFLFEYFSETQRNKGNFPGRFSGRQFSNSRSEMNVSTLELGDSALYLCASSLGPARGNQPQHFGDGTRLSIL.

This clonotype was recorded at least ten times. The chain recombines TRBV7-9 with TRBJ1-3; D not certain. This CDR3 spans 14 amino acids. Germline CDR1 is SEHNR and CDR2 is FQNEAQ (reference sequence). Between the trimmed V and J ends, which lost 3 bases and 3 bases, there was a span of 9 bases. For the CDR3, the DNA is TGTGCCAGCAGCTTGAAAGGCATTGGAAACACCATATATTTT. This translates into CASSLKGIGNTIYF.

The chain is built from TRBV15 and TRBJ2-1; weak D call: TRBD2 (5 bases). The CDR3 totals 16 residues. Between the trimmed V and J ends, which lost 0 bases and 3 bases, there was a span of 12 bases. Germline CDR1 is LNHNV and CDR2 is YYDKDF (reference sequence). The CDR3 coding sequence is TGTGCCACCAGCAGAGATGGGAGTGTAGGCTACAATGAGCAGTTCTTC. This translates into CATSRDGSVGYNEQFF. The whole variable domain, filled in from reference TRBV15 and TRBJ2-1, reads DAMVIQNPRYQVTQFGKPVTLSCSQTLNHNVMYWYQQKSSQAPKLLFHYYDKDFNNEADTPDNFQSRRPNTSFCFLDIRSPGLGDTAMYLCATSRDGSVGYNEQFFGPGTRLTVL.

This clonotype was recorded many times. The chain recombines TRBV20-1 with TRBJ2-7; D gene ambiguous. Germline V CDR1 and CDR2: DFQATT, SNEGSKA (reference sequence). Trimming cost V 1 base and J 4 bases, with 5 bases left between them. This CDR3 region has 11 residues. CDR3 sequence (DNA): TGCAGTGCTAGAGCCTATTACGAGCAGTACTTC. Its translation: CSARAYYEQYF.

The CDR3 DNA follows: TGTGCCAGCAGAAGGGACATGAACACTGAAGCTTTCTTT. Protein product: CASRRDMNTEAFF. V and J are TRBV28 and TRBJ1-1; maybe TRBD1 (6 bases). V lost 6 bases and J 0 bases, leaving 8 bases between the germline ends. Germline CDR1 and CDR2: MDHEN and SYDVKM. The CDR3 sequence is 13 residues long.

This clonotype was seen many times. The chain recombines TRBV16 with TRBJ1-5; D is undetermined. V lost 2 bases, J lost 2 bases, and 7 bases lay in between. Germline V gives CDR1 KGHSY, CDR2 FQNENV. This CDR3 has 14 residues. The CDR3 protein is CASSQEEGNQPQHF. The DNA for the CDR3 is TGTGCCAGCAGCCAAGAGGAAGGCAATCAGCCCCAGCATTTT.

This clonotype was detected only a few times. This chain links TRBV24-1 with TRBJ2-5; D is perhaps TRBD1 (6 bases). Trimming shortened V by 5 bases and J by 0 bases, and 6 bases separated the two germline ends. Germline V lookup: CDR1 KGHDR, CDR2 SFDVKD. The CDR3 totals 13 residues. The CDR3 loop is CATSGDNQETQYF. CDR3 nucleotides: TGTGCCACCAGTGGGGACAACCAAGAGACCCAGTACTTC.

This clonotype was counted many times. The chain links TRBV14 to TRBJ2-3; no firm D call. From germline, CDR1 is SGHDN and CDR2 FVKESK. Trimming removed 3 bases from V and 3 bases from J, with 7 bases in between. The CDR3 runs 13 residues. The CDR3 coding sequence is TGTGCCAGCAGCCACTTAAATACAGATACGCAGTATTTT. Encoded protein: CASSHLNTDTQYF.

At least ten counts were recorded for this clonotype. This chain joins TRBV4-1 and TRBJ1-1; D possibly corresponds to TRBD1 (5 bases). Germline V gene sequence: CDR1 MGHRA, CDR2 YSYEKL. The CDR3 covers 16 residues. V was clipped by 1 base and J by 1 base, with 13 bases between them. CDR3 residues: CASSQGMGLTNTEAFF. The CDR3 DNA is TGCGCCAGCAGCCAAGGGATGGGACTCACGAACACTGAAGCTTTCTTT.

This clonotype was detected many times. For the CDR3, the DNA is TGTGCCAGCAGTTTCCGTCAGGGGAACTATGGCTACACCTTC. This sequence encodes CASSFRQGNYGYTF. V is TRBV28 and J is TRBJ1-2; possibly TRBD1 for D (6 bases). Trimming pared 3 bases from V and 2 bases from J, leaving 10 bases between. The CDR3 extends over 14 amino acids. Looked up from germline, CDR1 is MDHEN and CDR2 is SYDVKM.

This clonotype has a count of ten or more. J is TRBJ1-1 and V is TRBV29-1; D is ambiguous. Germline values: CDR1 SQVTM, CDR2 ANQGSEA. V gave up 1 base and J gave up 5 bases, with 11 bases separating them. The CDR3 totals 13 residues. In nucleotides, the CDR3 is TGCAGCGTTGAAGGGAGGGTACGAACTGAAGCTTTCTTT. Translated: CSVEGRVRTEAFF.

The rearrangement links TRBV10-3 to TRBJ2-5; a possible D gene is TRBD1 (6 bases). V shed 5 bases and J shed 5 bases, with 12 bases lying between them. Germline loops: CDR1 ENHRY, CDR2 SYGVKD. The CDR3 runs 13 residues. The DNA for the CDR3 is TGTGCCATCAGTCAGGGGCGTGGGGAGACCCAGTACTTC. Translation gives CAISQGRGETQYF.

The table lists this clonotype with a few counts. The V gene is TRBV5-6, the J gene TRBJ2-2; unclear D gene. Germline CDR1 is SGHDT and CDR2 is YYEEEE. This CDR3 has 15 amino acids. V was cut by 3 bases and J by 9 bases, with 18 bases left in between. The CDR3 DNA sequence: TGTGCCAGCAGCTCGCCTTTGCCCTCCGCCAGGGAGCTGTTTTTT. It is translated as CASSSPLPSARELFF.

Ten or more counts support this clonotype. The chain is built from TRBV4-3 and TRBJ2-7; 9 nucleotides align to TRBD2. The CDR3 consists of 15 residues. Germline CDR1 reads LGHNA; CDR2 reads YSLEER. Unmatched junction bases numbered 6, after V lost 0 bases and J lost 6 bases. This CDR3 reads CASSQDLAGEREQYF. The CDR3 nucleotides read TGCGCCAGCAGCCAAGACTTAGCGGGAGAGCGCGAGCAGTACTTC.

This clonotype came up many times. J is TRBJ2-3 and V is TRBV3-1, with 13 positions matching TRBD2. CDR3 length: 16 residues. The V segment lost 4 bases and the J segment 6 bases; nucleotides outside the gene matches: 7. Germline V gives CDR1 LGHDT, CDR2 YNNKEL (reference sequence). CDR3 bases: TGTGCCAGCAGCCGAACCGGGACTAGCGGGGCTGATACGCAGTATTTT. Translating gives CASSRTGTSGADTQYF.

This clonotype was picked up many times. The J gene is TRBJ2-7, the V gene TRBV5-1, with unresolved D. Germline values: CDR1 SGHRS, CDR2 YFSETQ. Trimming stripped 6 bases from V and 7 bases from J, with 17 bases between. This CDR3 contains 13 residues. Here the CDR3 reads CASKLGIGREQYF. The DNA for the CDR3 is TGCGCCAGCAAATTGGGAATAGGCCGGGAGCAGTACTTC.

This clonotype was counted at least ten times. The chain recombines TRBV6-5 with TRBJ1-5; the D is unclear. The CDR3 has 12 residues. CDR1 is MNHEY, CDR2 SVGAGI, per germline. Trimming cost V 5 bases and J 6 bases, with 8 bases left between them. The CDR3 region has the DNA TGTGCCAGCAGTCGACCGGGTCAGCCCCAGCATTTT. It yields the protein CASSRPGQPQHF.